This T cell receptor (beta chain) appears in the sequencing data of a study of shared clonotypes between healthy human individuals (dated by TCRdb to between 2020 and 2021). At the level of the whole study: A couple of women and a few men aged 18 to 49 years were included in the cohort. For each donor, CD4 naive and CD4 memory were each given three plates, CD8 naive was given two plates, and CD8 memory was given one plate. To estimate repertoire size and how much clonotypes are shared between individuals, the study performed deep sequencing of blood TCR repertoires from a few healthy adults. Between about 0.9 and 10 billion PBMCs per donor were obtained by leukapheresis. Different laboratories and diverse techniques were used to prepare libraries and sequence TCR repertoires, to increase sequencing depth and limit assay-specific biases.

Points the paper makes about the study in general: Compared with non-shared clonotypes, clonotypes shared by all four sorted-subset donors had higher generation probabilities. Pairwise subsampling led to the expectation that sequencing depth would affect the degree of clonotype sharing among donors. Naive subsets generally had larger estimated clonotype richness than memory subsets. Sampling was limited to blood, and TCR repertoires in tissue likely differ from TCR repertoires in blood. Incomplete sequencing was indicated by rarefaction of sorted-subset datasets, despite the large sequencing depth. The genetic and exposure-history diversity represented was limited by the small number of donors. Sharing across a few donors was observed for 5% to 6.5% of naive CD4, 3% to 4% of naive CD8, 2% to 2.5% of memory CD4, and around 0.44% of memory CD8 clonotypes.

In regard to this clone: No cognate antigen has been identified for it. The final CDR3 position lacks the conserved phenylalanine or tryptophan, pointing to a likely read error. The limits of the CDR3 on the DNA are not certain, so only TCRdb's listed CDR3 is given.

The CDR3 extends over 11 residues, inclusive of both ends. CDR1 MDHEN and CDR2 SYDVKM are derived from the germline V gene. Using the deep immunoSEQ assay, multiplex PCR amplified TCR CDR3 regions from genomic DNA. Extracted genomic DNA from each cell subset was spread evenly across all wells of several immunoSEQ 96-well plates, with each plate serving as a replicate. For sorted subsets, each replicate PCR was loaded with about 200 ng genomic DNA, equivalent to 25,000 to 35,000 T cell genomes. Purified libraries were measured with a Qubit 3.0 fluorometer, size-checked on a Bioanalyzer 2100, and measured again with the KAPA Library Quantification kit. Each immunoSEQ 96-well plate was sequenced on its own single-read 150-cycle Illumina NextSeq 550 flow cell. As for how the authors treated the data: Because the immunoSEQ output held only junctional sequences and lacked quality scores, the filtering could not match the filtering applied to full-length reads. Sequences were annotated with PyIR, a Python wrapper for IgBLAST v1.9, and V/J genes and CDR3 were assigned using IMGT germline references. Any read was removed if the V/J assignment was weak (E-value above 1e-6), the CDR3 was missing, or the read contained stop codons, out-of-frame junctions, or ambiguous translated residues. A V3J clonotype was defined by an identical inferred V gene, J gene, and CDR3 amino acid sequence. Percentage overlap between repertoires was computed as shared unique clonotypes divided by the size of the smaller repertoire. RTK rarefaction, the Chao1 estimator, and Recon v2.1 estimates of unobserved clonotypes were used to assess repertoire richness. Generation probabilities for all TCRbeta clonotypes obtained by the gDNA method from several donors were computed using OLGA. The source is immuneACCESS, and TCRdb retained only in-frame sequences with V and J called. Part of the clones is not carried over; for the studies checked, unresolved V genes explain less than half of this, and the remainder is unexplained. D and trimming were read from the DNA, whereas the V and J calls and clone size are those reported in that table. The sample data list a few million clones, and more than 80% of these were observed just once. The top ten hold 0.35% to 0.5% of the sample.

The donors were healthy, HIV-negative adults who had no recently reported acute infections or vaccinations. All donors were Caucasian adults living in Nashville, Tennessee, USA. CD4+ T cells were enriched by magnetic negative selection, after which naive cells were positively selected on CD45RA and the negative fraction was taken as the memory subset. After blood collection by leukapheresis, PBMCs were isolated using Ficoll-Histopaque density gradient centrifugation and then cryopreserved in the vapor phase of liquid nitrogen. Analytical flow cytometry was used to check the purity and quantity of every magnetically sorted T cell population. Genomic DNA was isolated from each sorted fraction and quantified by UV absorbance on a Nanodrop 2000c.

This chain joins TRBV28 to TRBJ2-7. What was sequenced was naive CD4+ T cells from PBMCs. The label giving this sample's cell subset or site can be read as: CD45RA+ positively selected. The receptor comes from a man between 18 and 29 years old in good health. Some clones in this sample may be carry-over from other donors' samples. The CDR3: CASSSPVRAAY.